The next 12 T cell receptor beta chains were all read from a single sample in a study of T-cell reconstitution after alpha-beta-depleted transplantation in children. Unique molecular identifiers were incorporated into the prepared TCRbeta library. TCRdb analysed the PCR reads with MiXCR anew, one entry per CDR3 protein. The table shows fewer than 350,000 distinct CDR3 sequences, with roughly a tenth occurring only once. The sample here was PBMCs, taken before TCRalphabeta/CD19-depleted stem cell transplant. Every receptor here comes from a boy in the first two years of life with acute myeloid leukemia, due to receive a stem cell transplant.

V usage is TRBV19 and J usage is TRBJ2-2; D is uncertain. Germline-derived CDR1 and CDR2 are LNHDA and SQIVND (reference sequence). The CDR3 loop spans 16 amino acids. V was clipped by 2 bases and J by 3 bases, with 13 bases between them. CDR3 sequence reads: CASSIPEVTHTGELFF. The DNA for the CDR3 is TGTGCCAGTAGTATACCCGAGGTGACCCACACCGGGGAGCTGTTTTTT.

In this sample, this clonotype turned up many times. The chain combines TRBV9 with TRBJ1-5; D is unresolved. CDR3 length: 14 amino acids. The V gene's germline CDR1 is SGDLS and CDR2 YYNGEE. Trimming cost V 0 bases and J 0 bases, with 4 bases left between them. In DNA, the CDR3 is TGTGCCAGCAGCGTAGAAGGTAGCAATCAGCCCCAGCATTTT. Protein product: CASSVEGSNQPQHF.

This clonotype was found many times. The chain uses TRBV24-1 and TRBJ2-3, with D possibly TRBD1 on 6 matching bases. The CDR3 totals 14 residues. V lost 5 bases to trimming and J lost 3 bases, with 11 bases between them. Germline lookup yields CDR1 KGHDR and CDR2 SFDVKD. The CDR3 sequence is CATSGQGTTDTQYF. The DNA for the CDR3 is TGTGCCACCAGTGGGCAGGGGACGACAGATACGCAGTATTTT.

In its sample, this clonotype was seen many times. The J gene is TRBJ2-7, the V gene TRBV5-1, with a weak D call TRBD2 (6 bases). Trimming took 4 bases from V and 7 from J, leaving 15 bases between them. Germline CDR1 and CDR2: SGHRS and YFSETQ. There are 13 residues in the CDR3. The CDR3 is CASSGGTLVEQYF. The CDR3, as DNA: TGCGCCAGCAGCGGAGGGACCCTAGTTGAGCAGTACTTC.

This clonotype was seen repeatedly, ten times or more. The chain uses TRBV24-1 and TRBJ2-1; 12 bases are shared with TRBD2. Germline V CDR1 and CDR2: KGHDR, SFDVKD. Losses at the gene ends were 1 base for V and 6 bases for J; bases not matched to a gene: 9. There are 18 residues in the CDR3. The CDR3 DNA reads as TGTGCCACCAGTGATTTTTCTAGCGGGAGGGCCGGGGGCAATGAGCAGTTCTTC. Translated, it gives CATSDFSSGRAGGNEQFF.

This clonotype was observed many times. The chain joins TRBV4-3 to TRBJ2-1; 7 bases agree with TRBD1. Germline loops: CDR1 LGHNA, CDR2 YSLEER. Trimming removed 1 base from V and 3 bases from J; junction bases left unmatched: 3. This CDR3 region has 15 residues. As DNA, the CDR3 is TGCGCCAGCAGCCAAGGGCAGGGGGACTACAATGAGCAGTTCTTC. Amino acid sequence: CASSQGQGDYNEQFF.

This clonotype was seen many times. The V call is TRBV20-1, the J call TRBJ2-1; 8 positions match TRBD2. The J segment lost 3 bases and the V segment lost 0 bases, leaving 16 bases of the junction unmatched. The CDR3 runs 19 residues. Germline CDR1 is DFQATT and CDR2 is SNEGSKA (reference sequence). CDR3 sequence reads: CSARDPSGQPILNYNEQFF. CDR3 bases: TGCAGTGCTAGAGACCCTAGCGGGCAACCGATTCTGAACTACAATGAGCAGTTCTTC.

This clonotype came up many times. The CDR3 sequence is CASSLMAGDNEQFF. The CDR3, as DNA: TGCGCCAGCAGCTTGATGGCAGGGGACAATGAGCAGTTCTTC. The rearrangement uses TRBV5-1 and TRBJ2-1; perhaps TRBD1 as D (6 bases). Trimming pared 1 base from V and 5 bases from J, leaving 10 bases between. The germline gives CDR1 SGHRS, CDR2 YFSETQ. The CDR3 totals 14 residues.

This clonotype appeared many times. The chain links TRBV4-1 to TRBJ1-5, with D unresolved. The CDR3 loop spans 15 amino acids. CDR1 is MGHRA and CDR2 is YSYEKL in the germline V gene. Trimming cost V 2 bases and J 0 bases, with 8 bases left between them. In DNA, the CDR3 is TGCGCCAGCAGCCAAAATGGTTATAGCAATCAGCCCCAGCATTTT. It translates to CASSQNGYSNQPQHF.

The chain carries TRBV2 and TRBJ2-6, with 8 bases fitting TRBD1. CDR1 and CDR2 from the germline V gene are SNHLY and FYNNEI. The CDR3 contains 18 residues. Unmatched junction bases numbered 14, after V lost 10 bases and J lost 0 bases. CDR3 protein: CAITPSGTGGSGANVLTF. The CDR3 bases are TGTGCCATCACACCCTCCGGGACAGGTGGCTCTGGGGCCAACGTCCTGACTTTC.

This clonotype has only a few counts. The CDR3 DNA is TGTGCCAGCAGCCCAGAGTCCTTAGCGGGTCTTTACAATGAGCAGTTCTTC. It codes for CASSPESLAGLYNEQFF. V is TRBV7-9 and J is TRBJ2-1; 7 positions match TRBD2. Trimming at V came to 5 bases and at J to 4 bases, leaving 14 bases not matched to a gene. This CDR3 contains 17 residues. The germline V gene has CDR1 SEHNR and CDR2 FQNEAQ (reference sequence).

This clonotype was seen many times. The chain links TRBV5-6 to TRBJ1-2, with D unresolved. The V end lost 5 bases, the J end lost 8 bases, and 22 bases lay between the germline ends. Per the germline V gene, CDR1 is SGHDT and CDR2 is YYEEEE. CDR3 length: 15 residues. CDR3 nucleotides: TGTGCCAGCAGTTTTATTTCTTGGACGTTGAGGGGCTACACCTTC. As protein: CASSFISWTLRGYTF.